Sequencing of this TCR beta chain was carried out in a study of tumor-infiltrating lymphocytes in primary liver carcinoma. For the study at large: Patients comprised men and women whose ages fell between 30 and 69 years.

It was from about 21-30 mg of unsorted bulk tissue that RNA and DNA were co-extracted. Per the germline V gene, CDR1 is SQVTM and CDR2 is ANQGSEA. The V and J ends lost 8 bases and 6 bases respectively, with 20 bases between them. The CDR3 totals 14 residues. Production of TCR beta cDNA used around 0.45 ug total RNA together with a constant-region primer. ARM-PCR was slightly modified, and three nested multiplex PCR rounds with it gave rise to the TCR beta libraries. Forward primers for TRBV1-TRBV30 and a C-beta reverse primer served the first two PCR rounds, at about 11 cycles each. TCRdb independently ran MiXCR on the multiplex PCR reads; one entry per CDR3 protein. The repertoire holds 20,000 or so distinct CDR3 sequences, with 80% as singletons.

The chain links TRBV29-1 to TRBJ2-1; D might be TRBD1 (6 bases). The sequenced sample was liver tumor tissue from sampling region 2. The subset is: tumor region T2, inferior pole. This receptor was taken from a woman aged 25 to 39 with primary liver carcinoma and hepatitis B virus infection. CDR3 bases: TGCAGCACCGTGACAGGAGTAACTTCCAATGAGCAGTTCTTC. Residues: CSTVTGVTSNEQFF.